This TCR beta chain appears in the sequencing data of a study of T cell responses to AZD1222 COVID-19 vaccine (dated by TCRdb to about 2021). Regarding the study in general: AZD1222 recipients given second doses at about 4 weeks or at about 12 weeks were pooled, since spike-specific TCR depth and breadth were not found to differ between the two schedules. Trial participants were enrolled by age into 18-55, 56-69 and 70-plus year subgroups, with about 150, 27 and 61 TCR-sequenced participants respectively. TCR sequencing was performed for about 240 trial participants, of whom about 210 were given two doses of AZD1222 and around 25 were given two doses of MenACWY control vaccine.

As concerns this clone: Its antigen is still unknown. No base qualities exist here, and no much larger clone lies one base off it.

What the time point label conveys for this sample: baseline before first vaccination. Vaccinee samples came from UK trials COV001 and COV002, including a single-blind randomized controlled phase 2/3 trial of AZD1222 (ChAdOx1 nCoV-19) in healthy adults. For TCRbeta chain sequencing, PBMC samples from trial participants were taken at day 0 and at day 28 after the second dose. The study at large found these results: Reportedly, close to half of the unique spike-specific TCRs recognized epitopes lying outside the regions that are mutated in the B.1.351 and B.1.1.7 variants. Spike-specific TCR breadth and depth rose significantly after two AZD1222 doses compared with day 0 and with MenACWY recipients. Participants were mostly white British and included more females than males, and it was suggested by the authors that clonal diversity may have been underestimated. Vaccine-associated CD4 TCRs spanned the whole spike protein, with dominant responses in regions 160-218 and 743-854. Because no day 14 peak-response samples were available, repertoires were characterized only after the peak T cell response. Only five to seven AZD1222 recipients were SARS-CoV-2 seropositive at baseline, limiting conclusions about previously exposed vaccinees. In the small 56-69-year group, the increase in depth fell short of significance, most likely because of low power.

The CDR3 regions of human TCRbeta chains were analyzed by immunosequencing. The source study handled its data this way. TCRs in the repertoires were matched against a reference library of SARS-CoV-2-specific TCRs that had been generated with the MIRA antigen-specificity platform. Breadth was defined as the fraction of unique TCRs that were SARS-CoV-2-associated, and depth was defined as the fraction of total T cells that were SARS-CoV-2-associated. Using the MIRA data, every spike-specific TCR was mapped to the spike region that the TCR reacted to and assigned to either a CD4 or a CD8 class. Log10-transformed breadth and depth values were compared by one-way ANOVA with Sidak's multiple comparisons tests. Held by TCRdb, this immuneACCESS table contains in-frame sequences only and omits some clones. Under half of the omission traces to an unresolved V gene where checked; the cause of the rest is unknown. The V and J calls and clone size are taken from that table; D and trimming were inferred from the DNA. The sample table records 110,000 to 150,000 clones; roughly 89% of these occur just once. In total, the top ten clones hold about 5.9% of the sample.

This sample comprised peripheral blood, obtained on day 0 of AZD1222 vaccination. The TCR comes from an adult in good health.

The CDR3 loop reads CASSPSRGGFYEQYF. The bases are TGTGCCAGCAGCCCCTCCCGTGGGGGGTTTTACGAGCAGTACTTC. Recombination linked TRBV27 to TRBJ2-7; the D gene is perhaps TRBD2, from 6 matching bases. From its cysteine to its phenylalanine, the CDR3 spans 15 amino acids. Just the 45-base CDR3 DNA is kept, in frame starting at base 1. Deletion took 6 bases off V and 4 bases off J, with a span of 19 bases between the germline ends. CDR1 and CDR2, looked up from the germline V gene (reference sequence), are MNHEY and SMNVEV.